This T cell receptor (beta chain) came from a study of identical twins. TCRdb called the 5' RACE reads again in MiXCR, with one record for every CDR3 protein. The sample gives 350,000 to 600,000 distinct CDR3 sequences, 13% to 15% of which show up once; about 0.52% is in the top ten. This clonotype was seen more than once but under ten times. The antigen is unknown. Study-level results: Fewer insertions marked abundant cord blood beta clonotypes; young adult naive trended weakly, memory not at all. The study found that models underestimated out-of-frame TCR alpha sharing in monozygotic twins.

Germline V lookup: CDR1 SGHRS, CDR2 YFSETQ. V was cut by 4 bases and J by 5 bases, with 12 bases left in between. The CDR3 sequence is 13 residues long. The same sample was also used in a study of yellow fever vaccine responses in identical twins.

This receptor was taken from a young woman in good health. Source material: CD4+ T cells sorted from blood. V is TRBV5-1 and J is TRBJ1-1; maybe TRBD1 (5 bases). Here the CDR3 DNA reads TGCGCCAGCAGCCTCCGACAGACGACTGAAGCTTTCTTT. Its translation is CASSLRQTTEAFF.